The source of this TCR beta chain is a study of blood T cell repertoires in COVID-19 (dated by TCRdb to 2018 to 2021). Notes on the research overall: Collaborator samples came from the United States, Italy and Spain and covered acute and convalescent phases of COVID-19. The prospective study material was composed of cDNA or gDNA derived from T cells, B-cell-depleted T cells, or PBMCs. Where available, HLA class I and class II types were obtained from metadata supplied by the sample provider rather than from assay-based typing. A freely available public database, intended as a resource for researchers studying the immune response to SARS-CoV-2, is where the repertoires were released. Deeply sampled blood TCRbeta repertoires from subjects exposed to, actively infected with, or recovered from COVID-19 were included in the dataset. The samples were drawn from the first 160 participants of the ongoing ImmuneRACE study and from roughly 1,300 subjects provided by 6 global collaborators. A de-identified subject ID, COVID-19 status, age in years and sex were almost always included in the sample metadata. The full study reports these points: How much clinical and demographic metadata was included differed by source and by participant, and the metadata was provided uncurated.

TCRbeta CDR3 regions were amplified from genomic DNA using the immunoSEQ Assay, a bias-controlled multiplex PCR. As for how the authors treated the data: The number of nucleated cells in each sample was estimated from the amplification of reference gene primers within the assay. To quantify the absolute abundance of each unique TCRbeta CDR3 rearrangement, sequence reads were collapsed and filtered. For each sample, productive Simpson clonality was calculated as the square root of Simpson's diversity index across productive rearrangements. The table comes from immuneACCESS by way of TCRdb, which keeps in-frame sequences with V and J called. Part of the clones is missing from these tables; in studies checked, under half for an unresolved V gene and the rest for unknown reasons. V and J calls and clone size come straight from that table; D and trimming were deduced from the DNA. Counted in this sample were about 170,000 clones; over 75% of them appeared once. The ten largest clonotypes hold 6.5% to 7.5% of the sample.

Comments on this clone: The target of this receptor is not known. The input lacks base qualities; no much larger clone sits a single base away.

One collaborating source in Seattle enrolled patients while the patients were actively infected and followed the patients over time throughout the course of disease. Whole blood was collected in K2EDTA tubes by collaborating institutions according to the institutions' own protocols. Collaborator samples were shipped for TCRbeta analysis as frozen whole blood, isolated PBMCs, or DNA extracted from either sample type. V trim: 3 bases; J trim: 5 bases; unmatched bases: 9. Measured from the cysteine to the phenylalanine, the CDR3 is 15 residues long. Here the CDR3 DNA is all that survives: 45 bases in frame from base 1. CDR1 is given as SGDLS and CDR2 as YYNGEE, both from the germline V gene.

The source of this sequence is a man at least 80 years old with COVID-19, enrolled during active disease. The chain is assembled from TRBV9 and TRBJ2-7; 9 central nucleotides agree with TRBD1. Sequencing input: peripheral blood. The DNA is TGTGCCAGCAGCGCCCGGTTGGACAGGGGTCACGAGCAGTACTTC. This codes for CASSARLDRGHEQYF.